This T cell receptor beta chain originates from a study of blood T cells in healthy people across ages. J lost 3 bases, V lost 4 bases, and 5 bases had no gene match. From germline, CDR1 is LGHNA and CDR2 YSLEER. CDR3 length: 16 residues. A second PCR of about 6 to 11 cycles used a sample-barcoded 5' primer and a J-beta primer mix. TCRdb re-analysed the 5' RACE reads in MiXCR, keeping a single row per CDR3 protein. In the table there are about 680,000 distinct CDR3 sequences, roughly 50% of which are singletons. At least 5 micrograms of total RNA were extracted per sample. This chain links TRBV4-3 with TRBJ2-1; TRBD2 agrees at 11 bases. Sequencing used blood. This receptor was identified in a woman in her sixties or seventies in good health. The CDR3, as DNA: TGCGCCAGCAGCCGAGTAGCGGGAGGGCTCTACAATGAGCAGTTCTTC. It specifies CASSRVAGGLYNEQFF.